Listed below are T cell receptor beta chains from one sample, sequenced in a study of shared T cell receptors in the human thymus. Profiled with immunoSEQ multiplex PCR; TCRdb holds only in-frame clones, not every one. The sample has some 760,000 clones; 80% to 90% are singletons. These sequences were also reported in another study, on human thymus T cells.

The material sequenced was thymocytes. The receptors were gathered from a girl in the first two years of life with a congenital heart defect. CDR3s include the opening cysteine and the closing phenylalanine or tryptophan. The D gene is left open where the match is weak. Some rows have no size entry. The others give once, few or many, or a class for an expanded clone.

D,size,V,J,CDR3,DNA
TRBD1,NA,TRBV9,TRBJ1-2,CASSVEQGTMGYTF,TGTGCCAGCAGCGTAGAACAGGGGACAATGGGCTACACCTTC
NA,few,TRBV6-1,TRBJ1-1,CASSDPTPGGYTEAFF,TGTGCCAGCAGTGATCCCACCCCGGGGGGGTACACTGAAGCTTTCTTT
TRBD1,NA,TRBV11-2,TRBJ2-7,CASSLAKPGQGTDEQYF,TGTGCCAGCAGCTTGGCTAAGCCGGGACAGGGGACGGACGAGCAGTACTTC
NA,NA,TRBV5-1,TRBJ2-7,CASSPYGQSLYEQYF,TGCGCCAGCAGCCCCTACGGACAGTCCCTCTACGAGCAGTACTTC
TRBD2,NA,TRBV30,TRBJ2-2,CAWSVAASGGAAGELFF,TGTGCCTGGAGTGTAGCTGCTAGCGGGGGGGCTGCCGGGGAGCTGTTTTTT
TRBD2,NA,TRBV5-6,TRBJ2-2,CASSFKRGGRSGELFF,TGTGCCAGCAGCTTTAAGCGGGGGGGCCGGAGCGGGGAGCTGTTTTTT
NA,NA,TRBV19,TRBJ2-2,CASSMPLRTGGPGELFF,TGTGCCAGTAGTATGCCCTTGCGAACTGGGGGCCCCGGGGAGCTGTTTTTT
TRBD1,NA,TRBV10-3,TRBJ2-7,CAIRGGSYYEQYF,TGTGCCATCAGAGGGGGCAGCTACTACGAGCAGTACTTC
TRBD2,NA,TRBV2,TRBJ2-3,CASSAPEPTSGDDYTDTQYF,TGTGCCAGCAGTGCCCCGGAGCCGACTAGCGGGGACGACTACACAGATACGCAGTATTTT
NA,NA,TRBV10-3,TRBJ1-1,CAISHQKNEAFF,TGTGCCATCAGTCACCAGAAAAACGAAGCTTTCTTT
NA,NA,TRBV25-1,TRBJ2-3,CASSDNPTGNPTDTQYF,TGTGCCAGCAGTGATAACCCAACAGGGAACCCCACAGATACGCAGTATTTT
NA,NA,TRBV14,TRBJ1-1,CASSPQGMMLNTEAFF,TGTGCCAGCAGCCCTCAGGGGATGATGCTGAACACTGAAGCTTTCTTT
NA,NA,TRBV27,TRBJ1-5,CASSLSKARGTNQPQHF,TGTGCCAGCAGTTTATCGAAGGCAAGGGGGACCAATCAGCCCCAGCATTTT
NA,NA,TRBV5-6,TRBJ1-1,CASSLGVKNTEAFF,TGTGCCAGCAGCTTGGGCGTCAAGAACACTGAAGCTTTCTTT
TRBD2,NA,TRBV6-5,TRBJ2-5,CASSYGGGVETQYF,TGTGCCAGCAGTTACGGCGGGGGGGTGGAGACCCAGTACTTC
NA,NA,TRBV7-9,TRBJ1-1,CASSCITGPTFRDTEAFF,TGTGCCAGCAGCTGCATTACAGGGCCCACCTTTCGGGACACTGAAGCTTTCTTT
TRBD1,NA,TRBV7-3,TRBJ2-1,CASSSNATGVHEQFF,TGTGCCAGCAGCTCGAACGCTACAGGGGTCCATGAGCAGTTCTTC
NA,NA,TRBV4-1,TRBJ1-4,CASSQDRGGANEKLFF,TGCGCCAGCAGCCAAGACCGGGGGGGGGCTAATGAAAAACTGTTTTTT
TRBD1,NA,TRBV6-5,TRBJ2-7,CASSSDRAYEQYF,TGTGCCAGCAGTTCGGACAGGGCCTACGAGCAGTACTTC
NA,NA,TRBV5-1,TRBJ1-1,CASSPTPTSETVTNTEAFF,TGCGCCAGCAGCCCGACCCCTACTTCGGAGACAGTCACGAACACTGAAGCTTTCTTT
NA,once,TRBV29-1,TRBJ2-4,CSAVVGFPSRTAKNIQYF,TGCAGCGCCGTCGTTGGGTTTCCTAGCAGGACGGCCAAAAACATTCAGTACTTC
TRBD1,NA,TRBV7-2,TRBJ1-2,CASILHPADRINYGYTF,TGTGCCAGCATCCTACACCCAGCGGACAGGATTAACTATGGCTACACCTTC
NA,NA,TRBV6-1,TRBJ2-7,CASSSRQKYSEQYF,TGTGCCAGCAGTTCCCGACAGAAGTACAGCGAGCAGTACTTC
NA,once,TRBV7-6,TRBJ1-1,CASSLELRGDTEAFF,TGTGCCAGCAGCTTAGAGCTCAGGGGCGACACTGAAGCTTTCTTT
TRBD1,NA,TRBV13,TRBJ2-1,CASSTRDRGRNEQFF,TGTGCCAGCAGCACCCGGGACAGGGGGCGGAATGAGCAGTTCTTC
NA,few,TRBV30,TRBJ1-5,CAWSNCRVYQPQHF,TGTGCCTGGAGCAACTGCAGGGTCTATCAGCCCCAGCATTTT
NA,NA,TRBV6-5,TRBJ2-7,CASSRSPGGEQYF,TGTGCCAGCAGTCGTTCCCCCGGGGGCGAGCAGTACTTC
NA,NA,TRBV4-1,TRBJ2-7,CASSPQATSSYEQYF,TGCGCCAGCAGCCCTCAGGCCACTAGCTCCTACGAGCAGTACTTC
TRBD1,NA,TRBV5-1,TRBJ1-2,CASSPDRVYDGYTF,TGCGCCAGCAGCCCCGACAGGGTATATGATGGCTACACCTTC
TRBD1,NA,TRBV12-5,TRBJ2-7,CASGDRGNYEQYF,TGTGCTAGTGGCGACAGGGGGAACTACGAGCAGTACTTC
NA,NA,TRBV7-2,TRBJ2-1,CASSLSSSGGVNEQFF,TGTGCCAGCAGCTTATCAAGTTCGGGGGGCGTAAATGAGCAGTTCTTC
NA,NA,TRBV10-3,TRBJ2-1,CAIKGGEGNEQFF,TGTGCCATCAAGGGAGGCGAAGGCAATGAGCAGTTCTTC
NA,NA,TRBV7-9,TRBJ2-5,CASSLSGRGMDQETQYF,TGTGCCAGCAGCTTATCGGGTCGCGGGATGGACCAAGAGACCCAGTACTTC
NA,NA,TRBV14,TRBJ1-4,CASSPQGSEFPATNEKLFF,TGTGCCAGCAGCCCACAGGGCTCCGAGTTCCCTGCAACTAATGAAAAACTGTTTTTT
NA,NA,TRBV19,TRBJ1-2,CASSYVLRDFGDGYTF,TGTGCCAGTAGCTACGTCCTCAGGGACTTCGGTGATGGCTACACCTTC
NA,NA,TRBV11-1,TRBJ2-3,CASSPSGGGPPDTQYF,TGTGCCAGCAGCCCGAGTGGGGGCGGCCCTCCGGATACGCAGTATTTT
NA,NA,TRBV7-6,TRBJ2-1,CASSLVLLQGNNEQFF,TGTGCCAGCAGCTTAGTTCTACTCCAGGGCAACAATGAGCAGTTCTTC
NA,NA,TRBV7-6,TRBJ2-7,CANSHGTGNSYEQYF,TGTGCCAACAGCCATGGAACAGGCAACTCCTACGAGCAGTACTTC
NA,NA,TRBV27,TRBJ1-3,CASSLLGGAGNTIYF,TGTGCCAGCAGTTTATTGGGAGGGGCTGGAAACACCATATATTTT
NA,NA,TRBV7-9,TRBJ2-6,CASSNPSSGANVLTF,TGTGCCAGCAGCAATCCGTCCTCTGGGGCCAACGTCCTGACTTTC
NA,NA,TRBV5-1,TRBJ2-3,CASSLVSRGTDTQYF,TGCGCCAGCAGCTTGGTCAGCCGGGGCACAGATACGCAGTATTTT
TRBD1,NA,TRBV10-3,TRBJ2-1,CAISEFTGQGSYNEQFF,TGTGCCATCAGTGAATTCACGGGACAGGGCTCCTACAATGAGCAGTTCTTC
NA,NA,TRBV27,TRBJ2-7,CASGLYEQYF,TGTGCCAGCGGGCTCTACGAGCAGTACTTC
TRBD1,NA,TRBV18,TRBJ2-7,CASSPPAVETRGLLSDEQYF,TGTGCCAGCTCACCACCTGCGGTCGAGACCAGGGGGCTCCTCTCCGACGAGCAGTACTTC
TRBD1,NA,TRBV7-9,TRBJ1-2,CASSFIWTGRSYGYTF,TGTGCCAGCAGCTTCATTTGGACAGGGAGATCCTATGGCTACACCTTC
NA,NA,TRBV4-2,TRBJ1-3,CASSQDVSYSGNTIYF,TGTGCCAGCAGCCAAGATGTAAGCTACTCTGGAAACACCATATATTTT
TRBD1,NA,TRBV5-8,TRBJ1-2,CASSLVNRGLNGYTF,TGTGCCAGCAGCTTGGTTAACAGGGGGTTAAATGGCTACACCTTC
TRBD1,NA,TRBV11-3,TRBJ2-2,CASSSRTGASTGELFF,TGTGCCAGCAGCTCAAGGACAGGGGCGTCCACCGGGGAGCTGTTTTTT
TRBD2,NA,TRBV2,TRBJ2-3,CASKAGGTDTQYF,TGTGCCAGCAAGGCGGGGGGCACAGATACGCAGTATTTT